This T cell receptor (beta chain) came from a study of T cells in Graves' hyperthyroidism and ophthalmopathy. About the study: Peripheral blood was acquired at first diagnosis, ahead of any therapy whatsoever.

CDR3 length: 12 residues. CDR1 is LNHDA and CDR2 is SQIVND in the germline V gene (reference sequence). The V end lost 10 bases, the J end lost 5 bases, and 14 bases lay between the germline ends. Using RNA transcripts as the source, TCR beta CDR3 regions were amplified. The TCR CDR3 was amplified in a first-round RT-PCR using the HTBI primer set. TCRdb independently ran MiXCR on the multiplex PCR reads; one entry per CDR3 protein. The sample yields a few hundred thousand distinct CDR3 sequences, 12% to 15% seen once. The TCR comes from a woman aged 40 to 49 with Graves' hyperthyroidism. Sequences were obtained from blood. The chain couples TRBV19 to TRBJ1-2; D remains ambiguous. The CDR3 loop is CATRTRVYGYTF. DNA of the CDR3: TGTGCCACTAGAACCCGGGTTTATGGCTACACCTTC.